The present entry profiles one TCR beta chain with its context. Its antigen is unknown. This CDR3 has 13 residues. Trimming shortened V by 2 bases and J by 1 base, and 6 bases separated the two germline ends. Germline V CDR1 and CDR2: PRHDT, FYEKMQ (reference sequence). The data derive from a study of PD-1 blockade in classical Hodgkin lymphoma. Assay: immunoSEQ multiplex PCR; the TCRdb copy retains only in-frame clones and omits some. Of 15,000 to 20,000 clones listed, 70% to 80% are singletons. The study, taken as a whole, reports: Complete responders started with a diversity level that resembled newly diagnosed patients at baseline. Some patients began nivolumab under 1 year after ASCT. These patients were excluded from later analyses. The study found that TCR diversity rose significantly by C4D1 in CD4+ but not CD8+ cells.

There was relapse after autologous stem cell transplantation in every patient, and there was variation in brentuximab vedotin exposure. The source is a human donor with classical Hodgkin lymphoma. The chain joins TRBV13 to TRBJ2-7, with D unclear. The sample here was peripheral blood mononuclear cells (PBMCs), taken before the second cycle of nivolumab. The CDR3 DNA sequence: TGTGCCAGCAGCTTAAGCAGATCCTACGAGCAGTACTTC. Amino acid sequence: CASSLSRSYEQYF.